A selection of T cell receptor beta chains follows, all from one sample in a study of cytomegalovirus exposure and HLA in healthy donors. Sequencing used immunoSEQ multiplex PCR; TCRdb keeps in-frame clones, though not all of them. The sample has 150,000 to 200,000 clones, approximately 80% seen once. The sample taken for sequencing was PBMCs. The receptors were sampled from a woman aged 45-65 years in good health and CMV-seronegative. Both conserved end residues are part of each CDR3. The order of the fields is clone size, D gene, J gene, V gene, CDR3 length, CDR3 protein, CDR3 DNA. A D gene is named only where the DNA matches it firmly. Clone size appears in some rows only: once, few, many, or a class for an expanded clone.

few - TRBJ2-6 TRBV6-5 12 CASSYGAVVLTF TGTGCCAGCAGTTACGGGGCAGTCGTCCTGACTTTC
- - TRBJ2-7 TRBV7-2 14 CASSLARPLYEQYF TGTGCCAGCAGCTTAGCGCGGCCGCTCTACGAGCAGTACTTC
- TRBD1 TRBJ2-1 TRBV11-2 15 CASSRTGGFDDEQFF TGTGCCAGCAGCCGTACAGGGGGCTTTGACGATGAGCAGTTCTTC
once TRBD1 TRBJ2-2 TRBV5-8 16 CASSSWRQGNTGELFF TGTGCCAGCAGCTCGTGGAGACAGGGGAACACCGGGGAGCTGTTTTTT
- TRBD2 TRBJ2-7 TRBV25-1 17 CASTERAGGPKDYEQYF TGTGCCAGCACCGAGAGGGCGGGGGGGCCGAAGGATTACGAGCAGTACTTC
few - TRBJ1-4 TRBV30 16 CAWSGVRPGYAEKLFF TGTGCCTGGAGTGGGGTCAGGCCAGGGTATGCGGAAAAACTGTTTTTT
- TRBD2 TRBJ2-3 TRBV9 17 CASSYSSGLAATDTQYF TGTGCCAGCAGCTACTCTTCGGGACTAGCGGCCACAGATACGCAGTATTTT
- TRBD1 TRBJ2-1 TRBV9 16 CASSALTGTGFNEQFF TGTGCCAGCAGCGCGCTAACCGGGACAGGGTTCAATGAGCAGTTCTTC
- TRBD2 TRBJ2-5 TRBV5-4 15 CASRLGLAGKETQYF TGTGCCAGCAGGTTGGGACTAGCGGGGAAAGAGACCCAGTACTTC
- - TRBJ2-4 TRBV5-5 14 CASQLNPGMDIQYF TGTGCCAGTCAGCTTAACCCGGGTATGGACATTCAGTACTTC
- TRBD1 TRBJ1-4 TRBV7-9 16 CASSLTGAGANEKLFF TGTGCCAGCAGCCTGACAGGGGCGGGAGCTAATGAAAAACTGTTTTTT
- TRBD1 TRBJ1-4 TRBV25-1 16 CASSETGTVRNEKLFF TGTGCCAGCAGTGAAACCGGGACAGTCCGTAATGAAAAACTGTTTTTT
- - TRBJ2-4 TRBV21-1 19 CASSKDEGVTSWAKNIQYF TGTGCCAGCAGCAAAGATGAGGGAGTAACTTCATGGGCCAAAAACATTCAGTACTTC
few - TRBJ1-1 TRBV5-1 13 CASRKGQNTEAFF TGCGCCAGCAGAAAGGGACAGAACACTGAAGCTTTCTTT
- - TRBJ2-7 TRBV18 13 CASSPGPGYEQYF TGTGCCAGCTCACCAGGGCCAGGCTACGAGCAGTACTTC
- - TRBJ2-5 TRBV5-1 14 CASSNYGAGETQYF TGCGCCAGCAGCAATTATGGCGCCGGGGAGACCCAGTACTTC
- TRBD1 TRBJ2-7 TRBV4-1 15 CASSRGTGGTYEQYF TGCGCCAGCAGCCGCGGGACAGGGGGCACCTACGAGCAGTACTTC
- - TRBJ2-5 TRBV7-8 13 CASSRTVGGTQYF TGTGCCAGCAGCCGGACAGTCGGAGGGACCCAGTACTTC
- TRBD1 TRBJ2-7 TRBV28 14 CASSSMGQGYEQYF TGTGCCAGCAGTTCGATGGGACAGGGGTACGAGCAGTACTTC
- TRBD1 TRBJ2-7 TRBV7-9 16 CASSLGQGDWRHEQYF TGTGCCAGCAGCTTAGGGCAGGGGGATTGGCGGCACGAGCAGTACTTC
- TRBD1 TRBJ2-7 TRBV25-1 14 CASSGDRVKGEQYF TGTGCCAGCAGTGGAGACAGGGTAAAGGGCGAGCAGTACTTC
once - TRBJ1-3 TRBV7-2 13 CASSPGKGLTIYF TGTGCCAGCAGCCCAGGGAAGGGGCTCACCATATATTTT
- - TRBJ2-7 TRBV27 16 CASSWPRTDRLSEQYF TGTGCCAGCAGTTGGCCCAGGACAGACCGACTTTCAGAGCAGTACTTC
once TRBD1 TRBJ2-1 TRBV5-4 15 CASRSGTGEYNEQFF TGTGCCAGCAGGTCCGGGACAGGGGAATACAATGAGCAGTTCTTC
- - TRBJ1-5 TRBV2 12 CASSDGPGVQHF TGTGCCAGCAGTGATGGGCCAGGTGTTCAGCATTTT
- TRBD2 TRBJ2-7 TRBV7-6 18 CASSSLEAGDPSSYEQYF TGTGCCAGCAGCTCCCTCGAGGCGGGGGACCCTAGCTCCTACGAGCAGTACTTC
- - TRBJ1-3 TRBV15 14 CATSTRFSGNTIYF TGTGCCACCAGCACGAGGTTCTCTGGAAACACCATATATTTT
- TRBD2 TRBJ2-1 TRBV4-1 15 CASSQRDYDYNEQFF TGCGCCAGCAGCCAACGGGACTATGATTACAATGAGCAGTTCTTC
- TRBD2 TRBJ2-1 TRBV5-1 17 CASSSQLAGGPPHEQFF TGCGCCAGCAGCTCCCAACTAGCGGGAGGGCCTCCCCATGAGCAGTTCTTC
- - TRBJ2-2 TRBV7-2 18 CASSFRGGADANTGELFF TGTGCCAGCAGCTTCAGAGGGGGAGCAGACGCGAACACCGGGGAGCTGTTTTTT
- TRBD1 TRBJ2-1 TRBV7-2 13 CASSLETGIEQFF TGTGCCAGCAGCTTAGAGACAGGGATTGAGCAGTTCTTC
- - TRBJ1-1 TRBV18 15 CASSLHSDSRTEAFF TGTGCCAGCTCACTTCACTCCGATAGTCGCACTGAAGCTTTCTTT
- - TRBJ1-3 TRBV9 15 CASSVVFSSGNTIYF TGTGCCAGCAGCGTAGTTTTCAGCTCTGGAAACACCATATATTTT
- TRBD2 TRBJ2-1 TRBV28 14 CASNLAEYYNEQFF TGTGCCAGCAATCTAGCGGAATACTACAATGAGCAGTTCTTC
- - TRBJ1-3 TRBV7-2 17 CASSHHSRDTGGNTIYF TGTGCCAGCAGCCACCATTCCCGGGACACCGGAGGAAACACCATATATTTT
- - TRBJ2-3 TRBV19 16 CASSIDRSRVADTQYF TGTGCCAGTAGTATAGATCGGAGCAGGGTGGCAGATACGCAGTATTTT
- - TRBJ2-7 TRBV9 15 CASSVAAVSSYEQYF TGTGCCAGCAGCGTAGCTGCGGTTTCCTCCTACGAGCAGTACTTC
- - TRBJ2-7 TRBV6-5 14 CASSPTDSTYEQYF TGTGCCAGCTCCCCTACGGACAGTACCTACGAGCAGTACTTC
- - TRBJ1-4 TRBV15 13 CATSRGTNEKLFF TGTGCCACCAGCAGGGGCACTAATGAAAAACTGTTTTTT
- TRBD1 TRBJ2-7 TRBV6-5 14 CASTNRDSIYEQYF TGTGCCAGCACCAACCGGGACAGTATCTACGAGCAGTACTTC
- - TRBJ2-3 TRBV5-1 13 CASSLGGTDTQYF TGCGCCAGCAGCCTCGGTGGCACAGATACGCAGTATTTT
- - TRBJ1-1 TRBV28 15 CASSLWTDMNTEAFF TGTGCCAGCAGTTTATGGACCGACATGAACACTGAAGCTTTCTTT
- - TRBJ2-1 TRBV12-5 13 CASAPTPYNEQFF TGTGCTAGTGCCCCCACACCCTACAATGAGCAGTTCTTC
- - TRBJ1-1 TRBV19 13 CASRAREGTEAFF TGTGCCAGTAGGGCCAGGGAAGGGACTGAAGCTTTCTTT
- TRBD1 TRBJ1-3 TRBV9 17 CASSTRKGAGEGNTIYF TGTGCCAGCAGTACAAGGAAGGGGGCCGGGGAAGGAAACACCATATATTTT
- - TRBJ2-7 TRBV11-1 16 CASSLMPEGRSYEQYF TGTGCTAGCAGCTTGATGCCCGAGGGCCGCTCCTACGAGCAGTACTTC
- TRBD1 TRBJ1-6 TRBV7-9 14 CASSLPGQNSPLHF TGTGCCAGCAGCCTTCCGGGACAGAATTCACCCCTCCACTTT